These 31 T cell receptor beta chains originate from one sample sequenced in a study of blood T cell repertoires in COVID-19. Libraries were prepared by immunoSEQ multiplex PCR; TCRdb keeps only in-frame clonotypes and omits some of them. Among 180,000 or so clones listed, roughly 87% were seen once. Sequenced: PBMCs or T cells enriched from blood (not recorded which). The receptors were sampled from a human donor with acute COVID-19. The donor label of this sample is uncertain.

CDR3 sequence reads: CASSFLGGGTEAFF. CDR3 nucleotide sequence: TGTGCCAGCAGCTTTTTAGGGGGCGGCACTGAAGCTTTCTTT. V gene TRBV5-5 combines with J gene TRBJ1-1, with TRBD1 matching over 7 bases. Germline assignment: CDR1 SGHKS and CDR2 YYEKEE (reference sequence). Unmatched junction bases numbered 5, after V lost 2 bases and J lost 4 bases. CDR3 length: 14 residues.

The V call is TRBV4-3, the J call TRBJ2-1, with D hard to call. CDR1 is LGHNA and CDR2 is YSLEER in the germline V gene. Deletions cut 0 bases from V and 6 bases from J, with 15 bases between. The CDR3 has 16 amino acids. CDR3 bases: TGCGCCAGCAGCCAAGATCTCCTAGGTTGGCGCAATGAGCAGTTCTTC. It translates to CASSQDLLGWRNEQFF.

J is TRBJ1-1 and V is TRBV2; unclear D gene. V was shortened by 6 bases and J by 4 bases, with 9 bases between the two germline ends. Germline assignment: CDR1 SNHLY and CDR2 FYNNEI. The CDR3 totals 12 residues. The CDR3 region has the DNA TGTGCCAGCAGGGTTGATAGCACTGAAGCTTTCTTT. Its protein is CASRVDSTEAFF.

V gene TRBV5-4 combines with J gene TRBJ2-1; 7 bases align to TRBD1. This CDR3 spans 14 amino acids. V was pared by 9 bases and J by 6 bases, with 12 bases of the junction left unmatched. In germline, CDR1 is SGHNT, CDR2 YYREEE (reference sequence). In DNA, the CDR3 is TGTGCCATCAAAAGGGAGACAGGGAGCAATGAGCAGTTCTTC. Protein: CAIKRETGSNEQFF. Based on the CDR3 plus reference TRBV5-4 and TRBJ2-1, the full variable domain is ETGVTQSPTHLIKTRGQQVTLRCSSQSGHNTVSWYQQALGQGPQFIFQYYREEENGRGNFPPRFSGLQFPNYSSELNVNALELDDSALYLCAIKRETGSNEQFFGPGTRLTVL.

The V call is TRBV6-5, the J call TRBJ2-7; D is unclear. Germline-derived CDR1 and CDR2 are MNHEY and SVGAGI. The CDR3 covers 16 residues. V lost 0 bases, J lost 0 bases, and 12 bases lay in between. The CDR3 DNA follows: TGTGCCAGCAGTTACTCACGCACGGAGAGCTCCTACGAGCAGTACTTC. It codes for CASSYSRTESSYEQYF.

The chain has TRBV21-1 and TRBJ1-3. TRBV21-1 is described as a pseudogene. The CDR3 consists of 18 residues. The CDR3 region is CASSPWGGDQSSGNTIYF. The CDR3 DNA follows: TGTGCCAGCAGTCCCTGGGGGGGGGATCAGAGCTCTGGAAACACCATATATTTT.

The chain links TRBV10-1 to TRBJ1-5; D is possibly TRBD1 (6 bases). Trimming removed 3 bases at V and 4 bases at J, with 13 bases between. The V gene's germline CDR1 is WNHNN and CDR2 SYGVQD (reference sequence). CDR3 length: 15 residues. The CDR3 here is CASSDFWGRNQPQHF. The DNA for the CDR3 is TGCGCCAGCAGTGATTTTTGGGGGCGGAATCAGCCCCAGCATTTT.

The chain recombines TRBV2 with TRBJ1-2, with TRBD1 identical over 12 bases. V was pared by 8 bases and J by 6 bases, with 4 bases of the junction left unmatched. CDR3 length: 13 amino acids. Germline-derived CDR1 and CDR2 are SNHLY and FYNNEI. The CDR3 spells CASRGQGADGYTF. The CDR3 bases are TGTGCCAGCCGGGGACAGGGGGCCGATGGCTACACCTTC.

V is TRBV2 and J is TRBJ1-1; 11 nucleotides line up with TRBD1. The CDR3 has 14 amino acids. Trimming took 8 bases from V and 5 from J; bases not matched to a gene: 7. Germline V gene lookup returns CDR1 SNHLY and CDR2 FYNNEI. CDR3 region: CASSQDRGQTEAFF. The DNA for the CDR3 is TGTGCCAGCTCCCAGGACAGGGGGCAAACTGAAGCTTTCTTT.

This clone showed up just once. J is TRBJ1-1 and V is TRBV5-4; D is perhaps TRBD1 (5 bases). The V gene lost 4 bases and the J gene lost 6 bases, with 13 bases spanning the gap. This CDR3 comprises 13 residues. CDR1 and CDR2 (germline): SGHNT, YYREEE (reference sequence). CDR3 in amino acids: CASSAVGGAEAFF. CDR3 DNA: TGTGCCAGCAGCGCCGTCGGGGGAGCTGAAGCTTTCTTT. Looking up the rest from reference TRBV5-4 and TRBJ1-1 gives the full variable domain: ETGVTQSPTHLIKTRGQQVTLRCSSQSGHNTVSWYQQALGQGPQFIFQYYREEENGRGNFPPRFSGLQFPNYSSELNVNALELDDSALYLCASSAVGGAEAFFGQGTRLTVV.

The rearrangement joins TRBV7-9 to TRBJ1-2; 7 bases map to TRBD1. The CDR3 spans 13 residues. Germline-derived CDR1 and CDR2 are SEHNR and FQNEAQ (reference sequence). V gave up 5 bases and J gave up 7 bases; unmatched junction bases: 7. The CDR3 nucleotides read TGTGCCAGCAGCCGGGACAGCTCCTTTGGCTACACCTTC. The encoded protein is CASSRDSSFGYTF.

The rearrangement links TRBV24-1 to TRBJ1-5; 9 nucleotides match TRBD1. Germline V gene sequence: CDR1 KGHDR, CDR2 SFDVKD. The CDR3 is made up of 15 amino acids. The V and J ends lost 4 bases and 4 bases, in that order; junction bases with no gene match: 4. Written as DNA, the CDR3 is TGTGCCACCAGTGACCACGGGACAGGGAATCAGCCCCAGCATTTT. Translated, it gives CATSDHGTGNQPQHF.

V usage is TRBV6-1 and J usage is TRBJ2-3; possibly TRBD1 for D (5 bases). Germline V gene lookup returns CDR1 MNHNS and CDR2 SASEGT. The V and J ends lost 2 bases and 6 bases respectively, with 18 bases between them. The CDR3 length is 16 residues. CDR3 in amino acids: CASSESRSRVQDTQYF. The CDR3 DNA reads TGTGCCAGCAGTGAAAGTCGGAGCAGGGTACAGGATACGCAGTATTTT.

This sequence joins TRBV30 and TRBJ2-1; D perhaps matches TRBD2 (6 bases). Trimming left V 0 bases short and J 5 bases short, with 14 bases between. The CDR3 loop spans 15 amino acids. Germline loops: CDR1 GTSNPN, CDR2 SVGIG (reference sequence). The CDR3: CAWSVDGGFNNEQFF. In nucleotides, the CDR3 is TGTGCCTGGAGTGTAGACGGAGGGTTCAACAATGAGCAGTTCTTC. The entire variable domain, with the rest obtained from reference TRBV30 and TRBJ2-1, is as follows: SQTIHQWPATLVQPVGSPLSLECTVEGTSNPNLYWYRQAAGRGLQLLFYSVGIGQISSEVPQNLSASRPQDRQFILSSKKLLLSDSGFYLCAWSVDGGFNNEQFFGPGTRLTVL.

The V gene is TRBV18, the J gene TRBJ1-2; 8 bases agree with TRBD1. From germline, CDR1 is KGHSH and CDR2 LQKENI. With V trimmed by 6 bases and J by 0 bases, 0 bases remained unmatched. This CDR3 has 13 residues. CDR3 sequence (DNA): TGTGCCAGCTCGGGACAGGCTAACTATGGCTACACCTTC. It is translated as CASSGQANYGYTF.

The V call is TRBV6-5, the J call TRBJ1-1, with D tentatively TRBD1 (6 bases). The length of the CDR3 is 13 residues. V lost 6 bases and J 10 bases, leaving 18 bases between the germline ends. Germline lookup yields CDR1 MNHEY and CDR2 SVGAGI. The CDR3 protein is CASSRTTGLGAFF. Here the CDR3 DNA reads TGTGCCAGCAGCCGTACTACAGGGTTGGGAGCTTTCTTT.

This clone was observed once. The rearrangement links TRBV3-1 (or the pseudogene TRBV3-2) to TRBJ2-1; D perhaps matches TRBD1 (5 bases). V was trimmed by 2 bases and J by 8 bases, leaving 7 bases between them. Germline V gives CDR1 LGHDT, CDR2 YNNKEL (reference sequence). CDR3 length: 12 amino acids. CDR3 coding DNA: TGTGCCAGCAGCCAAACAGGTGATGAGCAGTTCTTC. As protein: CASSQTGDEQFF.

This rearrangement joins TRBV6-6 to TRBJ2-1; D is perhaps TRBD2 (6 bases). Germline V CDR1 and CDR2: MNHNY, SVGAGI (reference sequence). The length of the CDR3 is 14 residues. V was shortened by 8 bases and J by 0 bases, with 11 bases between the two germline ends. CDR3 nucleotide sequence: TGTGCCAGCCAGCGGAGGGCCTCCTACAATGAGCAGTTCTTC. Translation gives CASQRRASYNEQFF.

The V gene is TRBV11-3, the J gene TRBJ2-1; TRBD2 matches 10 bases. V shed 4 bases and J 4 bases; nucleotides not matched to a gene: 4. The CDR3 is 15 residues long. Looked up from germline, CDR1 is SGHNT and CDR2 is YENEEA. CDR3 DNA: TGTGCCAGCAGCTCAATAGCGGGGGGTTACAATGAGCAGTTCTTC. This codes for CASSSIAGGYNEQFF.

This clone was seen a few times. This rearrangement joins TRBV7-9 to TRBJ2-2; 13 nucleotides line up with TRBD2. This CDR3 spans 16 amino acids. Germline CDR1 reads SEHNR; CDR2 reads FQNEAQ (reference sequence). The junction had 4 bases not matched to a gene; V was cut back by 4 bases and J by 5 bases. The CDR3 region is CASSSPTSGGTGELFF. As DNA, the CDR3 is TGTGCCAGCAGCTCCCCGACTAGCGGGGGGACCGGGGAGCTGTTTTTT.

The chain couples TRBV7-3 to TRBJ2-7, with 9 bases aligning to TRBD2. Per the germline V gene, CDR1 is SGHTA and CDR2 is FQGTGA. V shed 4 bases and J 5 bases; nucleotides not matched to a gene: 9. There are 15 residues in the CDR3. CDR3 sequence reads: CASSSSGTSPNEQYF. The CDR3, as DNA: TGTGCCAGCAGCTCTTCGGGGACTAGCCCCAACGAGCAGTACTTC.

The chain employs TRBV5-6 and TRBJ2-7; TRBD1 matches 11 bases. Trimming at V came to 2 bases and at J to 0 bases, leaving 1 base not matched to a gene. CDR1 SGHDT and CDR2 YYEEEE come from the germline V gene. The CDR3 extends over 15 amino acids. The CDR3 DNA reads as TGTGCCAGCAGCTTTGGGACAGGGGGCTCCTACGAGCAGTACTTC. As protein: CASSFGTGGSYEQYF.

This chain connects TRBV12-3 or TRBV12-4 to TRBJ2-3; 8 bases agree with TRBD2. The V and J ends lost 6 bases and 6 bases, in that order; junction bases with no gene match: 5. This CDR3 comprises 13 residues. This CDR3 reads CASRRREGDTQYF. CDR3 sequence (DNA): TGTGCCAGCAGGCGCCGGGAGGGGGATACGCAGTATTTT.

This clone was found once. The CDR3 sequence: CASSRVQNMNTEAFF. DNA of the CDR3: TGTGCCAGCAGTCGGGTGCAGAACATGAACACTGAAGCTTTCTTT. This chain links TRBV6-5 with TRBJ1-1; D is unresolved. CDR1 and CDR2 (germline): MNHEY, SVGAGI. The germline V and J ends were trimmed by 5 bases and 0 bases, with 13 bases remaining between them. CDR3 length: 15 residues.

This sequence joins TRBV3-1 (or the pseudogene TRBV3-2) and TRBJ2-2; a weak D match, TRBD2 (6 bases). The CDR3 consists of 15 residues. The germline V and J ends were trimmed by 1 base and 6 bases, with 12 bases remaining between them. The germline V gene has CDR1 LGHDT and CDR2 YNNKEL (reference sequence). Here the CDR3 reads CASSQGLRGPGELFF. The CDR3 nucleotides are TGTGCCAGCAGCCAAGGGTTGCGGGGCCCCGGGGAGCTGTTTTTT.

The rearrangement links TRBV19 to TRBJ2-6, with D unclear. Germline V CDR1 and CDR2: LNHDA, SQIVND (reference sequence). V was pared by 3 bases and J by 2 bases, with 5 bases between. CDR3 length equals 14 residues. CDR3 loop: CASSIYAGANVLTF. The CDR3 DNA is TGTGCCAGTAGTATCTACGCTGGGGCCAACGTCCTGACTTTC. Filled out from reference TRBV19 and TRBJ2-6, the complete variable domain reads DGGITQSPKYLFRKEGQNVTLSCEQNLNHDAMYWYRQDPGQGLRLIYYSQIVNDFQKGDIAEGYSVSREKKESFPLTVTSAQKNPTAFYLCASSIYAGANVLTFGAGSRLTVL.

Here the CDR3 DNA reads TGTGCCTGGATTACAGGGGCTTCGGGGAACACCATATATTTT. Translating it yields CAWITGASGNTIYF. The chain carries TRBV30 and TRBJ1-3; 7 nucleotides agree with TRBD1. The V gene's germline CDR1 is GTSNPN and CDR2 SVGIG (reference sequence). With 4 bases clipped from V and 7 bases from J, the junction kept 10 bases outside the gene matches. This CDR3 contains 14 residues. The entire variable domain, with the rest obtained from reference TRBV30 and TRBJ1-3, is as follows: SQTIHQWPATLVQPVGSPLSLECTVEGTSNPNLYWYRQAAGRGLQLLFYSVGIGQISSEVPQNLSASRPQDRQFILSSKKLLLSDSGFYLCAWITGASGNTIYFGEGSWLTVV.

CDR3 residues: CASSQGLAGAYEQFF. As DNA, the CDR3 is TGCGCCAGCAGCCAAGGGTTAGCGGGGGCTTATGAGCAGTTCTTC. The V call is TRBV4-3, the J call TRBJ2-1; 9 nucleotides match TRBD2. The trim removed 1 base at V and 8 bases at J, leaving 6 bases unmatched. Germline V gene data show CDR1 as LGHNA and CDR2 as YSLEER. This CDR3 is built from 15 residues.

V is TRBV11-2 and J is TRBJ1-3; D perhaps matches TRBD1 (5 bases). The CDR3 has 16 amino acids. V lost 3 bases, J lost 4 bases, and 16 bases lay in between. Germline assignment: CDR1 SGHAT and CDR2 FQNNGV. The CDR3 is CASSFPRGRGGNTIYF. The DNA of the CDR3 is TGTGCCAGCAGCTTCCCGCGGGGACGCGGCGGAAACACCATATATTTT.

The chain carries TRBV21-1 and TRBJ1-2; the table assigns TRBD1, which was not confirmed against the DNA. TRBV21-1 is described as a pseudogene. The CDR3 length is 16 residues. CDR3 sequence reads: CASSKGPGTGGEGYTF. The CDR3 coding sequence is TGTGCCAGCAGCAAGGGCCCCGGGACAGGGGGTGAAGGCTACACCTTC.

The genes are TRBV27 and TRBJ2-1; 10 positions agree with TRBD1. This CDR3 has 15 amino acids. The J segment lost 8 bases and the V segment lost 5 bases, leaving 9 bases of the junction unmatched. Germline values: CDR1 MNHEY, CDR2 SMNVEV (reference sequence). The CDR3 here is CASSPTGGPSDEQFF. For the CDR3, the DNA is TGTGCCAGCAGTCCGACAGGGGGCCCCTCGGATGAGCAGTTCTTC.